The entry that follows covers one T cell receptor beta chain sequence. The antigen remains unidentified. Naive CD8 cells, CD45RO-negative and positively selected for CCR7, excluded terminally differentiated effector memory CD45RA+ cells. This specimen belongs to a study of shared clonotypes between healthy human individuals. Study-wide context: Per donor, three plates held CD4 naive cells, three held CD4 memory, two held CD8 naive and one held CD8 memory.

V dropped 3 bases and J dropped 10 bases, with 13 bases sitting between them. Germline V lookup: CDR1 SEHNR, CDR2 FQNEAQ (reference sequence). The CDR3 spans 13 residues. Deep-level assay runs were performed. Measured with immunoSEQ multiplex PCR; TCRdb has only the in-frame clones, and not every one. This table holds approximately 840,000 clones, about 96% found once. Findings and caveats of the study: Estimated clonotype richness was generally higher in naive than memory subsets.

Sequenced material: naive CD8+ T cells sorted from blood. The clonotype originates from a man younger than 45 in good health. The J gene is TRBJ2-1, the V gene TRBV7-9, with D possibly TRBD1 on 6 matching bases. As DNA, the CDR3 is TGTGCCAGCAGCTTCCCCCGAGGGACAGAGCAGTTCTTC. It codes for CASSFPRGTEQFF.